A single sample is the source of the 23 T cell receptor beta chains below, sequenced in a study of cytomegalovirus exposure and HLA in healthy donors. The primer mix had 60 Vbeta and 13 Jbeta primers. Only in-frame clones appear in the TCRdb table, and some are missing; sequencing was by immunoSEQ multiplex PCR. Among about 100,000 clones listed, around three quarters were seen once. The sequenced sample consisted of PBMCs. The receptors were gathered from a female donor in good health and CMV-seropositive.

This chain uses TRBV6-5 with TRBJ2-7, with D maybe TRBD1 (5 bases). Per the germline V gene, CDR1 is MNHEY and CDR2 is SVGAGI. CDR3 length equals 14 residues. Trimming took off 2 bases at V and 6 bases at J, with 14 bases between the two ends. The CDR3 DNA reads TGTGCCAGCAGTTACCTCACTGGGGCCTTCGAGCAGTACTTC. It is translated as CASSYLTGAFEQYF.

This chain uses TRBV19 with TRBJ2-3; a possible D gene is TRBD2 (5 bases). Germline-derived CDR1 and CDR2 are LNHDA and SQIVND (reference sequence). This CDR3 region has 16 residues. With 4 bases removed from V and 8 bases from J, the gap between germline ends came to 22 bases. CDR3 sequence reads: CASSNRGTADGRTQYF. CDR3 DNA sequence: TGTGCCAGTAGTAATCGGGGAACTGCCGATGGCCGTACGCAGTATTTT.

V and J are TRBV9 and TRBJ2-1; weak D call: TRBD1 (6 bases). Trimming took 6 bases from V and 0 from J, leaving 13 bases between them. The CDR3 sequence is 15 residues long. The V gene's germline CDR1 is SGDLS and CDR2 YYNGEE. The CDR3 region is CASTAGGGSYNEQFF. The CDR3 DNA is TGTGCCAGCACCGCTGGGGGCGGCTCCTACAATGAGCAGTTCTTC.

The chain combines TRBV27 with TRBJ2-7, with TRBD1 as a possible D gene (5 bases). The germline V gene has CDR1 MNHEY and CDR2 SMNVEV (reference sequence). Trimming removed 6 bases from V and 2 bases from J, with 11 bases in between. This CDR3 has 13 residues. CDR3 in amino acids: CASSHTGPYEQYF. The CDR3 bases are TGTGCCAGCAGCCATACAGGTCCCTACGAGCAGTACTTC.

The CDR3 sequence: CASSFTSGIYNEQFF. CDR3 nucleotide sequence: TGCGCCAGCAGCTTTACTAGCGGGATATACAATGAGCAGTTCTTC. The chain carries TRBV5-1 and TRBJ2-1, with TRBD2 identical over 10 bases. V lost 2 bases and J lost 4; bases outside the gene matches: 3. Germline CDR1 SGHRS, CDR2 YFSETQ. The CDR3 consists of 15 residues.

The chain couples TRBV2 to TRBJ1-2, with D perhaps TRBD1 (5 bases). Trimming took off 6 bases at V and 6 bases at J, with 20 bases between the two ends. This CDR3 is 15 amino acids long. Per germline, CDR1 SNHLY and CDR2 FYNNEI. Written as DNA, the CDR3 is TGTGCCAGCAGAGGGGCCACTTCCTACTCTGATGGCTACACCTTC. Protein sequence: CASRGATSYSDGYTF.

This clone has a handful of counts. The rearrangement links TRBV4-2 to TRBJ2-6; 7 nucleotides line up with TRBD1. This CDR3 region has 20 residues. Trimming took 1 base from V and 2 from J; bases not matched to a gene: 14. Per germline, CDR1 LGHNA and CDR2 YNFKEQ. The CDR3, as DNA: TGTGCCAGCAGCCAAGGTCTCAGGGGGAACGAATACGCTGGGGCCAACGTCCTGACTTTC. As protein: CASSQGLRGNEYAGANVLTF.

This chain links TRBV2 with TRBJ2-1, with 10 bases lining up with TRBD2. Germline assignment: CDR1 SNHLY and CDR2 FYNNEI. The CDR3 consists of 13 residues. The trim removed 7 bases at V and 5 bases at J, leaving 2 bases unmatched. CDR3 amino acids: CASKGLADNEQFF. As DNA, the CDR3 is TGTGCCAGCAAAGGACTAGCGGACAATGAGCAGTTCTTC.

CDR3 protein: CASSSPGGQETQYF. CDR3 nucleotide sequence: TGTGCCAGCAGTTCACCTGGGGGGCAAGAGACCCAGTACTTC. This chain connects TRBV6-5 to TRBJ2-5; D may be TRBD2 (6 bases). In germline, CDR1 is MNHEY, CDR2 SVGAGI. This CDR3 contains 14 residues. Trimming removed 4 bases at V and 2 bases at J, with 11 bases between.

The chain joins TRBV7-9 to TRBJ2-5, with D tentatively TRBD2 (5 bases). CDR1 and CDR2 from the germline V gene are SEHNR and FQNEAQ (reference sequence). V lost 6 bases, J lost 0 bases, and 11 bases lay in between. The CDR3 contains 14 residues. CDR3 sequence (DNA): TGTGCCAGCAGGATAAGCGGAAACCAAGAGACCCAGTACTTC. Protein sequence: CASRISGNQETQYF.

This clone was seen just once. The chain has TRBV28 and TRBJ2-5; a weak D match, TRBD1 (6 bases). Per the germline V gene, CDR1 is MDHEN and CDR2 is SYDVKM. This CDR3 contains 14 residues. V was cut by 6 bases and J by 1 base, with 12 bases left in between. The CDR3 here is CASRTGQPQETQYF. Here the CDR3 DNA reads TGTGCCAGCAGAACAGGACAGCCCCAAGAGACCCAGTACTTC.

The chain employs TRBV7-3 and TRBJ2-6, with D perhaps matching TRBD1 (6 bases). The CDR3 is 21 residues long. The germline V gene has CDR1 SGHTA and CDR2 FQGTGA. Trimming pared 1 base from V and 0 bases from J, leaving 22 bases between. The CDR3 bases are TGTGCCAGCAGCTTAAAGGGCATCGTGGCAGGGGCTATCTCTGGGGCCAACGTCCTGACTTTC. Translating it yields CASSLKGIVAGAISGANVLTF.

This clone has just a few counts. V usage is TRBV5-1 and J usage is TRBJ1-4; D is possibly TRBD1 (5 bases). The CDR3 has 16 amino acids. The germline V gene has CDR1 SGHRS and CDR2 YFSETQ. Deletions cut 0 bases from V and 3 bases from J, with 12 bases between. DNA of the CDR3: TGCGCCAGCAGCTTGGCTGTCTCGGGGGCTAATGAAAAACTGTTTTTT. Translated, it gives CASSLAVSGANEKLFF.

CDR3 residues: CASSEDRVITYEQYF. CDR3 nucleotide sequence: TGTGCCAGCAGCGAAGACAGGGTAATCACCTACGAGCAGTACTTC. The J gene is TRBJ2-7, the V gene TRBV7-8; 7 bases are shared with TRBD1. Germline assignment: CDR1 SGHVS and CDR2 FQNEAQ. V gave up 5 bases and J gave up 2 bases; unmatched junction bases: 9. CDR3 length: 15 amino acids.

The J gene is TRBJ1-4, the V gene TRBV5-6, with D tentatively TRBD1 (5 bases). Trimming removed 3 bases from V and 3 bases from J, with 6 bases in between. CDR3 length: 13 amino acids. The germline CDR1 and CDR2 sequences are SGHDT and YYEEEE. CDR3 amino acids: CASSSTANEKLFF. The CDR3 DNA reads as TGTGCCAGCAGCTCGACAGCTAATGAAAAACTGTTTTTT.

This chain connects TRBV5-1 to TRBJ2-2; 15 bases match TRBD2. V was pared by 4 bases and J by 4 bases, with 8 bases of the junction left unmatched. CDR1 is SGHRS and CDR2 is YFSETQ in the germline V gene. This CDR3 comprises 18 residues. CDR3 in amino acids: CASSLGLAGGPSTGELFF. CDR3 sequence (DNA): TGCGCCAGCAGCCTTGGACTAGCGGGAGGGCCAAGCACCGGGGAGCTGTTTTTT.

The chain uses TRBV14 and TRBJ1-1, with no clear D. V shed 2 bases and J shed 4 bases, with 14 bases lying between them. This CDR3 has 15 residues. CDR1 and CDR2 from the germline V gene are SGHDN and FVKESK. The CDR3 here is CASSQSLVGSTEAFF. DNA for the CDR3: TGTGCCAGCAGCCAAAGTTTGGTAGGGAGCACTGAAGCTTTCTTT.

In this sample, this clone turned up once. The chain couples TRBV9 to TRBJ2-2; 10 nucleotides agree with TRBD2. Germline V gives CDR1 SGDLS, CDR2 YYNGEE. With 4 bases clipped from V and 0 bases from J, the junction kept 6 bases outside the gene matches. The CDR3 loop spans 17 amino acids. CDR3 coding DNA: TGTGCCAGCAGCCCGTCCCTAGCGGGGGCGAACACCGGGGAGCTGTTTTTT. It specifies CASSPSLAGANTGELFF. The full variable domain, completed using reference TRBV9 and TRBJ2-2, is DSGVTQTPKHLITATGQRVTLRCSPRSGDLSVYWYQQSLDQGLQFLIQYYNGEERAKGNILERFSAQQFPDLHSELNLSSLELGDSALYFCASSPSLAGANTGELFFGEGSRLTVL.

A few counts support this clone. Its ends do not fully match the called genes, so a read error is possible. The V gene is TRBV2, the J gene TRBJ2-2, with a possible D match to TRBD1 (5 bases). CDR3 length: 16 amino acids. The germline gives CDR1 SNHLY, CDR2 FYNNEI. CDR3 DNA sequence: TGTGCCAGCAGAGAAGGGCCAACCCAGGGCACCGGGGAGCTGTTTTTT. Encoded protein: CASREGPTQGTGELFF.

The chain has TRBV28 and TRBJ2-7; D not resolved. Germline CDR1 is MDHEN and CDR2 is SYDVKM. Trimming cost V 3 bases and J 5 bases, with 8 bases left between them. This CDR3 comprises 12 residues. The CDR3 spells CASSFLRNEQYF. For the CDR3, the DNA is TGTGCCAGCAGTTTTTTGCGAAACGAGCAGTACTTC.

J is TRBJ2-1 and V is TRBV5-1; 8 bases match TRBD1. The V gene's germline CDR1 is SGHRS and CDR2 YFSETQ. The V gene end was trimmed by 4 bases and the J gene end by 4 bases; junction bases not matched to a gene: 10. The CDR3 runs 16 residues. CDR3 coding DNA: TGCGCCAGCAGCCTCTCCGGGACAGGTGGTTACAATGAGCAGTTCTTC. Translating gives CASSLSGTGGYNEQFF.

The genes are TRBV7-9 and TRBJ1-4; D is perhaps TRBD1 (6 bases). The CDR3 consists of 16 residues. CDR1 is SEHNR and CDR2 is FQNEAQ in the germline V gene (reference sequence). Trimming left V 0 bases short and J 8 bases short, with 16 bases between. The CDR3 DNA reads TGTGCCAGCAGCTTAGCTCTCCAACAGGGTCGAGAAAAACTGTTTTTT. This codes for CASSLALQQGREKLFF.

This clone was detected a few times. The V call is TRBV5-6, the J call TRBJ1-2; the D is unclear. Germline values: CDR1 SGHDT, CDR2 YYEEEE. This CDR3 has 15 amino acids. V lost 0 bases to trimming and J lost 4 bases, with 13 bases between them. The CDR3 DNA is TGTGCCAGCAGCTTGGCCCGGAGGCCGAGCTATGGCTACACCTTC. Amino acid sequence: CASSLARRPSYGYTF.